One and the same sample provided the 5 T cell receptor beta chains below, sequenced in a study of regulatory dendritic cells for organ transplantation. The table came from immunoSEQ multiplex PCR; TCRdb's copy has only in-frame clones and leaves some out. The table lists about 20,000 clones, around two thirds of them singletons. The specimen was memory CD4+ T cells from blood. Documented subset: CD45RO+ memory T cells. The receptors derive from a human donor in good health.

Remarks on this clone: The junction shows a germline mismatch at one end, possibly a read error. This chain joins TRBV13 and TRBJ2-5, with TRBD2 matching 7 bases. CDR1 and CDR2 from the germline V gene are PRHDT and FYEKMQ (reference sequence). CDR3 length equals 15 residues. The CDR3 sequence is CASSLGRGWQETQYF. The CDR3 DNA is TGTGCCAGCAGTTTAGGGCGGGGGTGGCAAGAGACCCAGTACTTC.

The chain couples TRBV7-2 to TRBJ2-4, with 8 nucleotides matching TRBD2. Germline values: CDR1 SGHTA, CDR2 FQGNSA. Trimming removed 3 bases from V and 1 base from J; junction bases left unmatched: 11. This CDR3 has 18 amino acids. DNA of the CDR3: TGTGCCAGCAGCTTCACTAGCGGAAGGGGAAGTGCCAAAAACATTCAGTACTTC. Translation gives CASSFTSGRGSAKNIQYF.

The chain carries TRBV29-1 and TRBJ2-3; TRBD1 might be the D (5 bases). The V gene lost 1 base and the J gene lost 1 base, with 12 bases spanning the gap. The germline CDR1 and CDR2 sequences are SQVTM and ANQGSEA. The CDR3 sequence is 15 residues long. In DNA form, the CDR3 reads TGCAGCGTTGAAGTTAGAACCAGGGGCACAGATACGCAGTATTTT. Translating gives CSVEVRTRGTDTQYF.

The gene calls are TRBV19 and TRBJ2-5, with D possibly TRBD1 on 6 matching bases. The CDR3 loop spans 13 amino acids. Germline assignment: CDR1 LNHDA and CDR2 SQIVND (reference sequence). V was clipped by 4 bases and J by 4 bases, with 10 bases between them. The CDR3 DNA follows: TGTGCCAGTAGTACCCGGGACATAGAGACCCAGTACTTC. It is translated as CASSTRDIETQYF.

The chain is built from TRBV5-1 and TRBJ2-3; 7 bases fit TRBD2. V was pared by 8 bases and J by 3 bases, with 9 bases of the junction left unmatched. The CDR3 is 14 amino acids. The germline gives CDR1 SGHRS, CDR2 YFSETQ. This chain's CDR3 is CASLPGLTTDTQYF. The CDR3 DNA reads TGCGCCAGTCTGCCGGGACTAACGACAGATACGCAGTATTTT.